This is a list of T cell receptor beta chains from one sample in a study of Graves' ophthalmopathy and Graves' hyperthyroidism. In TCRdb, the multiplex PCR reads were re-called with MiXCR into one record per CDR3 protein. This table has roughly 700,000 distinct CDR3 sequences, 40% appearing once. Sequenced: peripheral blood. Receptors originate from an adult man with Graves' ophthalmopathy. Each CDR3 is given with its conserved first and last residue. A D gene is named only where the DNA matches it firmly. Some rows mark clone size as missing; the rest say once, few, many or name a class of expanded clone.

d_gene: -
j_gene: TRBJ1-2
abundance: -
v_gene: TRBV7-8
CDR3aa: CASSLGREDGYTF
CDR3nt: TGTGCCAGCAGCTTAGGCAGGGAAGATGGCTACACCTTC

d_gene: -
j_gene: TRBJ1-5
abundance: -
v_gene: TRBV20-1
CDR3aa: CSARSSNQPQHF
CDR3nt: TGCAGTGCTAGATCATCAAATCAGCCCCAGCATTTT

d_gene: -
j_gene: TRBJ1-2
abundance: -
v_gene: TRBV25-1
CDR3aa: CASSARVGGVVDGYTF
CDR3nt: TGTGCCAGCAGTGCTAGAGTAGGAGGGGTGGTCGATGGCTACACCTTC

d_gene: -
j_gene: TRBJ2-2
abundance: -
v_gene: TRBV25-1
CDR3aa: CASRTQGTISGELFF
CDR3nt: TGTGCCAGCAGAACCCAGGGGACTATTTCCGGGGAGCTGTTTTTT

d_gene: TRBD1
j_gene: TRBJ1-1
abundance: once
v_gene: TRBV2
CDR3aa: CASSSRDRGAGEASF
CDR3nt: TGTGCCAGCAGTTCCCGGGACAGGGGGGCCGGTGAAGCTTCCTTT

d_gene: -
j_gene: TRBJ2-5
abundance: -
v_gene: TRBV5-8
CDR3aa: CASSWDQETQYF
CDR3nt: TGTGCCAGCAGCTGGGACCAAGAGACCCAGTACTTC

d_gene: TRBD1
j_gene: TRBJ1-2
abundance: -
v_gene: TRBV29-1
CDR3aa: CSGGQALGGGYTF
CDR3nt: TGCAGCGGTGGACAGGCCTTGGGGGGAGGCTACACCTTC

d_gene: -
j_gene: TRBJ2-5
abundance: -
v_gene: TRBV7-3
CDR3aa: CASSESYQETQYF
CDR3nt: TGTGCCAGCAGCGAATCATACCAAGAGACCCAGTACTTC

d_gene: -
j_gene: TRBJ1-2
abundance: many
v_gene: TRBV7-9
CDR3aa: CASTRATEYGYTF
CDR3nt: TGTGCCAGCACCCGAGCGACAGAATATGGCTACACCTTC

d_gene: -
j_gene: TRBJ2-7
abundance: many
v_gene: TRBV12-3/TRBV12-4
CDR3aa: CASSPSGGQEEQYF
CDR3nt: TGTGCCAGCAGTCCCTCCGGGGGGCAGGAAGAGCAGTACTTC

d_gene: -
j_gene: TRBJ2-7
abundance: -
v_gene: TRBV29-1
CDR3aa: CSPRTVSYEQYF
CDR3nt: TGCAGCCCAAGGACGGTCTCCTACGAGCAGTACTTC

d_gene: -
j_gene: TRBJ1-4
abundance: few
v_gene: TRBV25-1
CDR3aa: CASSPGLEEKLFF
CDR3nt: TGTGCCAGCAGTCCGGGACTTGAGGAAAAACTGTTTTTT

d_gene: -
j_gene: TRBJ2-5
abundance: -
v_gene: TRBV7-2
CDR3aa: CASSLAYILQETQYF
CDR3nt: TGTGCCAGCAGCTTAGCCTATATCCTACAAGAGACCCAGTACTTC

d_gene: TRBD1
j_gene: TRBJ1-2
abundance: many
v_gene: TRBV7-9
CDR3aa: CASSLGGQDYGYTF
CDR3nt: TGTGCCAGCAGCTTAGGGGGACAGGACTATGGCTACACCTTC

d_gene: -
j_gene: TRBJ1-2
abundance: -
v_gene: TRBV7-9
CDR3aa: CASSVRTSGNYGYTF
CDR3nt: TGTGCCAGCAGCGTCAGGACGTCCGGGAACTATGGCTACACCTTC

d_gene: -
j_gene: TRBJ1-5
abundance: -
v_gene: TRBV6-1
CDR3aa: CASSYSPSSNQPQHF
CDR3nt: TGTGCCAGCAGTTACTCACCGAGTAGCAATCAGCCCCAGCATTTT

d_gene: TRBD1
j_gene: TRBJ1-1
abundance: -
v_gene: TRBV7-3
CDR3aa: CASRDRALRAGTEAFF
CDR3nt: TGTGCCAGCCGGGACAGGGCTTTACGAGCAGGAACTGAAGCTTTCTTT

d_gene: TRBD2
j_gene: TRBJ2-7
abundance: few
v_gene: TRBV6-5
CDR3aa: CASSYLTGGNRYEQYF
CDR3nt: TGTGCCAGCAGTTACTTAACGGGGGGAAATAGGTACGAGCAGTACTTC

d_gene: -
j_gene: TRBJ1-2
abundance: -
v_gene: TRBV2
CDR3aa: CASSPGEGNGYTF
CDR3nt: TGTGCCAGCTCACCTGGGGAGGGGAATGGCTACACCTTC

d_gene: TRBD2
j_gene: TRBJ2-7
abundance: -
v_gene: TRBV10-2
CDR3aa: CASRAPGLAGVGEQYF
CDR3nt: TGCGCCAGCAGGGCCCCGGGACTAGCGGGAGTTGGAGAGCAGTACTTC

d_gene: TRBD2
j_gene: TRBJ2-7
abundance: many
v_gene: TRBV10-2
CDR3aa: CASSEPRLAGGYEQYF
CDR3nt: TGCGCCAGCAGTGAGCCCAGACTAGCGGGAGGGTACGAGCAGTACTTC

d_gene: -
j_gene: TRBJ1-1
abundance: -
v_gene: TRBV12-3/TRBV12-4
CDR3aa: CASSLWGAQAFF
CDR3nt: TGTGCCAGCAGTTTATGGGGGGCCCAAGCTTTCTTT

d_gene: -
j_gene: TRBJ1-6
abundance: -
v_gene: TRBV20-1
CDR3aa: CSAGAIPSGGYNSPLHF
CDR3nt: TGCAGTGCTGGAGCCATCCCCTCCGGTGGATATAATTCACCCCTCCACTTT